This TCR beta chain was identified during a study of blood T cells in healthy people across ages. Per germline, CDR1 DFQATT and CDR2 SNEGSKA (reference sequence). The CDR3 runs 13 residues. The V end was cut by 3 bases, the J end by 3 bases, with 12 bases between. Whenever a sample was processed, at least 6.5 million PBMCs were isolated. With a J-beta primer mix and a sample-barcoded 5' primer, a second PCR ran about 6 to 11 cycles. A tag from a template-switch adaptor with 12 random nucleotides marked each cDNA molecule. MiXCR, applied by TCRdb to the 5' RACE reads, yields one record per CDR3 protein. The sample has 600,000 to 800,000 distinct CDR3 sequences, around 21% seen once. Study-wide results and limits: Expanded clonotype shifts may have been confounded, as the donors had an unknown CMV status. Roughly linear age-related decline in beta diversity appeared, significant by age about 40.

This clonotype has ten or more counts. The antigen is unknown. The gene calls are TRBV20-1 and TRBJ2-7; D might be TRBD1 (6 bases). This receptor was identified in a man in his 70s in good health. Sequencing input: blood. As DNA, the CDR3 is TGCAGTGCTAGTTCCGGGACAATCTACGAGCAGTACTTC. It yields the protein CSASSGTIYEQYF.